These 32 T cell receptor beta chains came from one sample sequenced in a study of cytomegalovirus exposure and HLA in healthy donors. Both 60 Vbeta primers and 13 Jbeta primers went into the PCR. The protocol was immunoSEQ multiplex PCR, while the TCRdb copy is restricted to in-frame clones and leaves out a portion. The repertoire holds 90,000 to 150,000 clones, 75% seen once, with about 2.8% in the top ten. The sample comprised PBMCs. These receptors came from a woman in her forties in good health and CMV-seropositive.

This chain joins TRBV5-1 and TRBJ2-1; the match to TRBD2 covers 13 bases. The CDR3 has 16 amino acids. Per germline, CDR1 SGHRS and CDR2 YFSETQ. The V gene end was trimmed by 2 bases and the J gene end by 5 bases; junction bases not matched to a gene: 4. The CDR3 reads CASSFLLAGGNNEQFF. Here the CDR3 DNA reads TGCGCCAGCAGCTTCTTACTAGCGGGGGGGAACAATGAGCAGTTCTTC.

This chain links TRBV27 with TRBJ2-1; 8 nucleotides agree with TRBD2. The CDR3 is 15 residues long. V was pared by 8 bases and J by 7 bases, with 13 bases of the junction left unmatched. CDR1 is MNHEY, CDR2 SMNVEV, per germline (reference sequence). The CDR3 DNA follows: TGTGCCAGCGGGGATGGAGCGGGAGTATGGAATGAGCAGTTCTTC. It translates to CASGDGAGVWNEQFF.

This sequence joins TRBV25-1 and TRBJ2-7; weak D call: TRBD1 (6 bases). Per the germline V gene, CDR1 is MGHDK and CDR2 is SYGVNS. The CDR3 extends over 13 amino acids. V shed 1 base and J shed 6 bases, with 10 bases lying between them. Here the CDR3 DNA reads TGTGCCAGCAGTGAATTAGGGGGTGGCGAGCAGTACTTC. It specifies CASSELGGGEQYF.

The V gene is TRBV9, the J gene TRBJ1-3; D perhaps matches TRBD1 (6 bases). V dropped 0 bases and J dropped 11 bases, with 21 bases sitting between them. Germline V CDR1 and CDR2: SGDLS, YYNGEE. CDR3 size: 16 residues. CDR3 loop: CASSVAMGLQGGPIYF. The CDR3 DNA reads as TGTGCCAGCAGCGTAGCTATGGGACTACAGGGAGGGCCCATATATTTT.

The chain employs TRBV7-6 and TRBJ2-7; TRBD2 might be the D (7 bases). The CDR3 runs to 16 residues. Germline-derived CDR1 and CDR2 are SGHVS and FNYEAQ. V lost 5 bases to trimming and J lost 2 bases, with 19 bases between them. Written as DNA, the CDR3 is TGTGCCAGCAGCCCGCTCGGGGGCGGGGGTCCCTACGAGCAGTACTTC. Translating gives CASSPLGGGGPYEQYF.

This clone has more than one count but fewer than ten. CDR3 amino acids: CASRRFRGQNTEAFF. The CDR3 DNA reads TGCGCCAGCAGAAGGTTCAGGGGGCAGAACACTGAAGCTTTCTTT. The gene calls are TRBV10-1 and TRBJ1-1; 8 nucleotides line up with TRBD1. With 6 bases clipped from V and 1 base from J, the junction kept 7 bases outside the gene matches. The CDR3 loop spans 15 amino acids. The V gene's germline CDR1 is WNHNN and CDR2 SYGVQD (reference sequence).

This clone occurred once. The rearrangement joins TRBV5-5 to TRBJ1-2, with D maybe TRBD1 (6 bases). V shed 3 bases and J shed 0 bases, with 12 bases lying between them. CDR1 is SGHKS, CDR2 YYEKEE, per germline (reference sequence). CDR3 length: 15 residues. The CDR3, as DNA: TGTGCCAGCAGCTCGACAGGCGTTGCTAACTATGGCTACACCTTC. It encodes CASSSTGVANYGYTF.

The rearrangement links TRBV18 to TRBJ2-7; perhaps TRBD1 as D (7 bases). The CDR3 consists of 14 residues. The V gene's germline CDR1 is KGHSH and CDR2 LQKENI. V lost 6 bases and J 2 bases, leaving 14 bases between the germline ends. The CDR3 DNA reads as TGTGCCAGCTCCCGGGGGACAGAACCCTACGAGCAGTACTTC. This sequence encodes CASSRGTEPYEQYF.

This chain links TRBV27 with TRBJ1-1, with TRBD1 as a possible D gene (6 bases). Germline V lookup: CDR1 MNHEY, CDR2 SMNVEV (reference sequence). Trimming took 7 bases from V and 10 from J, leaving 13 bases between them. The CDR3 spans 11 residues. In DNA, the CDR3 is TGTGCCAGCATACGGGCAGGGGCAGCTTTCTTT. It encodes CASIRAGAAFF.

This rearrangement joins TRBV5-4 to TRBJ1-2; D remains unclear. V lost 4 bases and J 4 bases, leaving 17 bases between the germline ends. The germline gives CDR1 SGHNT, CDR2 YYREEE (reference sequence). The CDR3 is 15 amino acids. The CDR3 DNA reads as TGTGCCAGCAGCACGGGCCGGGAGCCGATCTATGGCTACACCTTC. The encoded protein is CASSTGREPIYGYTF.

This clone was counted a few times. The rearrangement joins TRBV9 to TRBJ1-3; weak D call: TRBD1 (6 bases). The V end lost 3 bases, the J end lost 3 bases, and 19 bases lay between the germline ends. Germline lookup yields CDR1 SGDLS and CDR2 YYNGEE. The CDR3 sequence is 17 residues long. CDR3 loop: CASSGDITGSLGNTIYF. CDR3 nucleotide sequence: TGTGCCAGCAGCGGGGATATAACAGGGTCCCTTGGAAACACCATATATTTT.

The V call is TRBV19, the J call TRBJ2-7; 12 nucleotides agree with TRBD1. From germline, CDR1 is LNHDA and CDR2 SQIVND (reference sequence). Trimming removed 5 bases from V and 4 bases from J; junction bases left unmatched: 9. This CDR3 comprises 16 residues. The DNA for the CDR3 is TGTGCCAGTAGTCGACTCCCGGGACAGGGGGCTTACGAGCAGTACTTC. Translated, it gives CASSRLPGQGAYEQYF.

The rearrangement joins TRBV7-8 to TRBJ2-5; D call uncertain. The CDR3 has 14 amino acids. Looked up from germline, CDR1 is SGHVS and CDR2 is FQNEAQ. The V gene lost 5 bases and the J gene lost 2 bases, with 12 bases spanning the gap. The CDR3 here is CASSPSLIQETQYF. The CDR3 DNA is TGTGCCAGCAGCCCCTCACTAATACAAGAGACCCAGTACTTC.

The chain couples TRBV6-1 to TRBJ2-5; 12 nucleotides agree with TRBD2. Per the germline V gene, CDR1 is MNHNS and CDR2 is SASEGT. The CDR3 consists of 15 residues. J was trimmed by 3 bases and V by 6 bases; bases with no gene match: 5. CDR3 loop: CASRVTSGGKETQYF. As DNA, the CDR3 is TGTGCCAGCAGAGTCACTAGCGGGGGGAAAGAGACCCAGTACTTC.

V is TRBV5-6 and J is TRBJ2-3; 11 bases map to TRBD2. CDR3 length: 17 amino acids. Per germline, CDR1 SGHDT and CDR2 YYEEEE. The V and J ends lost 4 bases and 0 bases, in that order; junction bases with no gene match: 7. CDR3 bases: TGTGCCAGCAGCCCCGACGGGACTAGCGGTAGCACAGATACGCAGTATTTT. This codes for CASSPDGTSGSTDTQYF.

This clone was observed a handful of times. The V and J genes are TRBV2 and TRBJ2-3; the match to TRBD2 covers 8 bases. Germline assignment: CDR1 SNHLY and CDR2 FYNNEI. The ends lost 8 bases at V and 2 bases at J; junction bases unmatched: 9. The CDR3 covers 15 residues. The CDR3 is CASLRLATNTDTQYF. For the CDR3, the DNA is TGTGCCAGCCTGCGACTAGCGACTAACACAGATACGCAGTATTTT.

This clone was detected a few times. The chain recombines TRBV4-3 with TRBJ2-2; perhaps TRBD1 as D (6 bases). The CDR3 extends over 14 amino acids. V was pared by 2 bases and J by 6 bases, with 10 bases between. The germline V gene encodes CDR1 LGHNA and CDR2 YSLEER. CDR3 sequence reads: CASSQYRAPGELFF. The CDR3 region has the DNA TGCGCCAGCAGCCAATACAGGGCACCCGGGGAGCTGTTTTTT.

The J gene is TRBJ1-6, the V gene TRBV5-6, with 8 bases lining up with TRBD1. CDR1 SGHDT and CDR2 YYEEEE come from the germline V gene. J gave up 10 bases and V 5 bases, and 5 bases lay outside the gene matches. This CDR3 is 13 amino acids long. CDR3 amino acids: CASRGQGRSPLHF. The CDR3 nucleotides are TGTGCCAGCAGAGGACAGGGTCGATCACCCCTCCACTTT.

The chain links TRBV12-5 to TRBJ2-1; 11 bases match TRBD2. The ends lost 2 bases at V and 6 bases at J; junction bases unmatched: 3. The CDR3 length is 15 residues. Germline V gene lookup returns CDR1 LGHNT and CDR2 FRNRAP. This CDR3 is CASGLTSGSPNEQFF. The CDR3 DNA is TGTGCTAGTGGTTTGACTAGCGGGAGTCCCAATGAGCAGTTCTTC.

This clone showed up just a few times. V and J are TRBV11-2 and TRBJ1-1; 9 bases map to TRBD1. The CDR3 contains 15 residues. The germline gives CDR1 SGHAT, CDR2 FQNNGV. V gave up 4 bases and J gave up 0 bases; unmatched junction bases: 3. The CDR3 sequence: CASSSYRGLNTEAFF. The CDR3 region has the DNA TGTGCCAGCAGCTCCTACAGGGGGCTGAACACTGAAGCTTTCTTT.

The chain employs TRBV7-6 and TRBJ1-1; D might be TRBD1 (5 bases). Per the germline V gene, CDR1 is SGHVS and CDR2 is FNYEAQ. Trimming cost V 5 bases and J 5 bases, with 12 bases left between them. This CDR3 is built from 13 residues. The CDR3 reads CASSQGYFTEAFF. In nucleotides, the CDR3 is TGTGCCAGCAGCCAGGGTTATTTTACTGAAGCTTTCTTT.

The rearrangement uses TRBV19 and TRBJ1-4; perhaps TRBD1 as D (5 bases). The CDR3 extends over 15 amino acids. CDR1 and CDR2 from the germline V gene are LNHDA and SQIVND (reference sequence). Between the trimmed V and J ends, which lost 7 bases and 4 bases, there was a span of 16 bases. CDR3 DNA: TGTGCCAGTAATTACAACAGGCGGAATAATGAAAAACTGTTTTTT. This translates into CASNYNRRNNEKLFF.

V and J are TRBV2 and TRBJ1-2; D gene ambiguous. Trimming shortened V by 4 bases and J by 4 bases, and 13 bases separated the two germline ends. The CDR3 has 14 residues. CDR1 is SNHLY, CDR2 FYNNEI, per germline. The chain's CDR3 is CASSVAVGPYGYTF. The CDR3 bases are TGTGCCAGCAGTGTCGCAGTTGGGCCCTATGGCTACACCTTC. Drawing the rest from reference TRBV2 and TRBJ1-2, the complete variable domain is EPEVTQTPSHQVTQMGQEVILRCVPISNHLYFYWYRQILGQKVEFLVSFYNNEISEKSEIFDDQFSVERPDGSNFTLKIRSTKLEDSAMYFCASSVAVGPYGYTFGSGTRLTVV.

This clone came up once. This chain connects TRBV13 to TRBJ2-2, with D perhaps TRBD1 (5 bases). Per germline, CDR1 PRHDT and CDR2 FYEKMQ (reference sequence). There are 12 residues in the CDR3. V lost 5 bases and J lost 4, with 5 bases in between. The CDR3 DNA reads as TGTGCCAGCAGCCAGGGCACCGGGGAGCTGTTTTTT. This sequence encodes CASSQGTGELFF.

The rearrangement links TRBV28 to TRBJ2-7; D is perhaps TRBD2 (7 bases). There are 18 residues in the CDR3. Trimming cost V 7 bases and J 5 bases, with 30 bases left between them. Germline V gene lookup returns CDR1 MDHEN and CDR2 SYDVKM. As DNA, the CDR3 is TGTGCCAGCATTTGGGCGCGGGGGCGCTGGGACTCCCCCCACGAGCAGTACTTC. Protein sequence: CASIWARGRWDSPHEQYF.

This clone has more than one count but fewer than ten. For the CDR3, the DNA is TGCGCCAGCAGCCTGGACGGACTTAACACTGAAGCTTTCTTT. Translating it yields CASSLDGLNTEAFF. V is TRBV5-1 and J is TRBJ1-1; D gene ambiguous. CDR1 is SGHRS and CDR2 is YFSETQ in the germline V gene. The CDR3 is 14 amino acids. Trimming took off 4 bases at V and 2 bases at J, with 12 bases between the two ends. The whole variable domain, remainder taken from reference TRBV5-1 and TRBJ1-1, is KAGVTQTPRYLIKTRGQQVTLSCSPISGHRSVSWYQQTPGQGLQFLFEYFSETQRNKGNFPGRFSGRQFSNSRSEMNVSTLELGDSALYLCASSLDGLNTEAFFGQGTRLTVV.

This sequence joins TRBV6-1 and TRBJ1-5; a weak D match, TRBD1 (6 bases). The CDR3 spans 15 residues. The germline V gene encodes CDR1 MNHNS and CDR2 SASEGT. V gave up 5 bases and J gave up 6 bases, with 17 bases separating them. CDR3 sequence reads: CASSRTTGLGQPQHF. The CDR3 DNA follows: TGTGCCAGCAGTCGTACTACAGGGCTTGGTCAGCCCCAGCATTTT.

This clone showed up just once. The V gene is TRBV19, the J gene TRBJ2-1; unclear D gene. The V end lost 1 base, the J end lost 7 bases, and 5 bases lay between the germline ends. The germline V gene encodes CDR1 LNHDA and CDR2 SQIVND (reference sequence). The CDR3 extends over 12 amino acids. CDR3 residues: CASSIAANEQFF. The CDR3 coding sequence is TGTGCCAGTAGTATAGCAGCGAATGAGCAGTTCTTC.

The chain recombines TRBV6-6 with TRBJ1-2; no definite D call. The germline V gene encodes CDR1 MNHNY and CDR2 SVGAGI (reference sequence). The V end lost 8 bases, the J end lost 2 bases, and 3 bases lay between the germline ends. The CDR3 covers 10 residues. The chain's CDR3 is CASQNYGYTF. CDR3 nucleotide sequence: TGTGCCAGCCAGAACTATGGCTACACCTTC.

The chain has TRBV18 and TRBJ2-1; possibly TRBD1 for D (5 bases). Germline CDR1 KGHSH, CDR2 LQKENI. The CDR3 runs 15 residues. The germline V and J ends were trimmed by 2 bases and 6 bases, with 14 bases remaining between them. The CDR3 DNA is TGTGCCAGCTCACCATTTTACAGGATTAGCAATGAGCAGTTCTTC. Protein: CASSPFYRISNEQFF.

The chain couples TRBV9 to TRBJ1-2, with 7 bases fitting TRBD1. CDR1 SGDLS and CDR2 YYNGEE come from the germline V gene. The CDR3 has 15 residues. V was pared by 2 bases and J by 3 bases, with 7 bases of the junction left unmatched. CDR3 residues: CASSVHDRVDYGYTF. The CDR3 DNA reads TGTGCCAGCAGCGTCCATGACAGGGTAGACTATGGCTACACCTTC.

CDR3 nucleotides: TGTGCCAGCAGCCTCGGACAGATTAATGAAAAACTGTTTTTT. It codes for CASSLGQINEKLFF. The chain has TRBV9 and TRBJ1-4; D might be TRBD1 (6 bases). V was trimmed by 4 bases and J by 4 bases, leaving 11 bases between them. Germline V CDR1 and CDR2: SGDLS, YYNGEE. CDR3 length: 14 amino acids.